This T cell receptor beta chain was documented in a study of shared clonotypes between healthy human individuals. Study results and caveats: Specimens sampled were limited to blood, with tissue repertoires likely differing.

Looked up from germline, CDR1 is LGHNA and CDR2 is YSLEER. The CDR3 loop spans 16 amino acids. Germline trimming cut 4 bases from V and 4 bases from J; bases unmatched to any gene: 11. Everyone who donated was a Caucasian adult who lived in Nashville, Tennessee. Deep level was the assay's run setting. Using immunoSEQ multiplex PCR, the repertoire was profiled, and TCRdb retains in-frame clones only, with some absent. The sample lists some 500,000 clones; approximately 71% were seen once. In the case of this clone: The antigen is unknown.

Sequences were obtained from PBMCs. The J gene is TRBJ1-2, the V gene TRBV4-3, with 8 bases fitting TRBD1. This clonotype was obtained from a middle-aged woman in good health. Some clones in this sample may be carry-over from other donors' samples. DNA of the CDR3: TGCGCCAGCAGCCCCCAGGCGGGGACAGGAATCTATGGCTACACCTTC. This translates into CASSPQAGTGIYGYTF.